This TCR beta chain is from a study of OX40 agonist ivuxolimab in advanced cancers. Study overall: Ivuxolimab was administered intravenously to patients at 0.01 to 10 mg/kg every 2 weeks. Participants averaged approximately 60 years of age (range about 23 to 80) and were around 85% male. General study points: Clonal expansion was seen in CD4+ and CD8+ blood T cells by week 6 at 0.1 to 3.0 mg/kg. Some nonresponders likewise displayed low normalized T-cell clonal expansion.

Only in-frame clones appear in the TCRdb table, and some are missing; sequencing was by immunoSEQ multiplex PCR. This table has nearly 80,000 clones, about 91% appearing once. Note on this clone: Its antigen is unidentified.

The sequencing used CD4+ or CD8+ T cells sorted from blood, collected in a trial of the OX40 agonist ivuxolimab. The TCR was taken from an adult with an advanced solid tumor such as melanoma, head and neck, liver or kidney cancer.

In nucleotides, the CDR3 is TGTGCCAGTAGTATTTCGACCCGGGCGAACACTGAAGCTTTCTTT. This sequence encodes CASSISTRANTEAFF. The chain couples TRBV19 to TRBJ1-1; D is unclear. The germline gives CDR1 LNHDA, CDR2 SQIVND (reference sequence). The CDR3 is 15 amino acids. Trimming took off 3 bases at V and 1 base at J, with 12 bases between the two ends.